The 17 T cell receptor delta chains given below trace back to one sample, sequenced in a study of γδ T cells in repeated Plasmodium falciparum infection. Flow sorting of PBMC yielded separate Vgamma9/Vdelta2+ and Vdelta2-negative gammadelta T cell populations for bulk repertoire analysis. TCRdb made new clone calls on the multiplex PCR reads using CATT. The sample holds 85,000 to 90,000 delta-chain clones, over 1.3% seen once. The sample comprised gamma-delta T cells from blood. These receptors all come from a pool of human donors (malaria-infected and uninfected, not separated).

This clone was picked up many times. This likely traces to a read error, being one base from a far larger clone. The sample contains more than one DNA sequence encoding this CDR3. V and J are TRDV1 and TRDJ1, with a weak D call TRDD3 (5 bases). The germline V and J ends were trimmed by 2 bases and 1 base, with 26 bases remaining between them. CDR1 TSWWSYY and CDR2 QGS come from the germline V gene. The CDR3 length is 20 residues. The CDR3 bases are TGTGCTCTTGGGGAAAACAGCGGGCCGTCCTCGGGGGTCCTCACCGATAAACTCATCTTT. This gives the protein CALGENSGPSSGVLTDKLIF.

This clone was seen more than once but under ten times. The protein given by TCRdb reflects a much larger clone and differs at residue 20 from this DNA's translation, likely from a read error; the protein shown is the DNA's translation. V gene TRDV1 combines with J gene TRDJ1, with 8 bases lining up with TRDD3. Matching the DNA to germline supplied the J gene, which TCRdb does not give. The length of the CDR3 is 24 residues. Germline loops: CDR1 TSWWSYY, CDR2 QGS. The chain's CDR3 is CALGEPRTGGHLRLGVPNTNKLIF. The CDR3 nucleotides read TGTGCTCTTGGGGAACCCCGAACCGGAGGGCATCTCAGACTGGGGGTCCCTAACACCAATAAACTCATCTTT.

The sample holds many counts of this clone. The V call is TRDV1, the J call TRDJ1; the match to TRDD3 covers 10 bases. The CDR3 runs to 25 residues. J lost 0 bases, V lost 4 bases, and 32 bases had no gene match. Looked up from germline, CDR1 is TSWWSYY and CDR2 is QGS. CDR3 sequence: CALGGLPTLDSILGDLFHYTDKLIF. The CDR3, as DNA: TGTGCTCTTGGGGGGCTTCCTACTCTTGATTCGATACTGGGGGATTTATTCCACTACACCGATAAACTCATCTTT.

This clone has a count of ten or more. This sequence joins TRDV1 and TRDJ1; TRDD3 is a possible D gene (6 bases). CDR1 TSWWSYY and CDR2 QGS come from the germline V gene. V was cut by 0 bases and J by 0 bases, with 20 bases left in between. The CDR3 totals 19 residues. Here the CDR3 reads CALGELRVGGAQYTDKLIF. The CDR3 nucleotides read TGTGCTCTTGGGGAACTACGGGTGGGGGGGGCCCAGTACACCGATAAACTCATCTTT.

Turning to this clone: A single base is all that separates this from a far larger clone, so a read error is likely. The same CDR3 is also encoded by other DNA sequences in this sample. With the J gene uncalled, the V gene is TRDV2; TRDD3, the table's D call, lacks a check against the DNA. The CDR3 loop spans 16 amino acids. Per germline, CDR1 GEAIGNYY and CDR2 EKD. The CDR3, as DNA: TGTGCCTGTGACGCTCGTACTGGGGGATTGACAGCACAGCTCTTCTTT. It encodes CACDARTGGLTAQLFF.

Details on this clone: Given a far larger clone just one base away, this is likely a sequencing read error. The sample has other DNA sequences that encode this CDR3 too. The CDR3 loop is CACRPFSTGGLYTDKLIF. Here the CDR3 DNA reads TGTGCCTGTCGTCCTTTTTCGACTGGGGGACTTTACACCGATAAGCTCATCTTT. Here the V gene is TRDV2, but the J gene went uncalled; the listed D gene, TRDD3, was not tested against the DNA. The CDR3 covers 18 residues. The germline V gene has CDR1 GEAIGNYY and CDR2 EKD.

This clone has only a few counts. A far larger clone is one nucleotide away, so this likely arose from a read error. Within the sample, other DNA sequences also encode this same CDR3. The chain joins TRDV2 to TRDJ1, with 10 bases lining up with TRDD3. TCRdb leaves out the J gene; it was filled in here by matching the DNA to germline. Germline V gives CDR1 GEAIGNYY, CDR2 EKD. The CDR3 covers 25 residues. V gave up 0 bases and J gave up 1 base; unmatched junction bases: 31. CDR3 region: CACDTVGLGGYAANRVSETTDKLIF. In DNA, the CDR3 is TGTGCCTGTGACACCGTCGGTCTAGGGGGATACGCGGCGAACCGCGTATCCGAGACCACCGATAAACTCATCTTT.

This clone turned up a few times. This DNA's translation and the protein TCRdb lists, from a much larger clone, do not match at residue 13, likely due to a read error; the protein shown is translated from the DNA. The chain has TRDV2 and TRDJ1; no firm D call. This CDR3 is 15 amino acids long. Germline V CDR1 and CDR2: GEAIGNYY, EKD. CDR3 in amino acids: CACDIVSAGTDKHIF. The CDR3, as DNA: TGTGCCTGTGACATAGTCTCGGCGGGTACCGATAAACACATCTTT.

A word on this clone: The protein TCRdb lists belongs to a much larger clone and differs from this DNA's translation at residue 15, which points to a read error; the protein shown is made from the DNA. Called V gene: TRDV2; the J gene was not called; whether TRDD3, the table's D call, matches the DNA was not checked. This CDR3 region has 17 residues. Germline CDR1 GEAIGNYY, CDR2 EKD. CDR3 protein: CACDILGDTWDTRQTFF. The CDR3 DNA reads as TGTGCCTGTGACATACTGGGGGATACCTGGGACACCCGACAGACGTTTTTC.

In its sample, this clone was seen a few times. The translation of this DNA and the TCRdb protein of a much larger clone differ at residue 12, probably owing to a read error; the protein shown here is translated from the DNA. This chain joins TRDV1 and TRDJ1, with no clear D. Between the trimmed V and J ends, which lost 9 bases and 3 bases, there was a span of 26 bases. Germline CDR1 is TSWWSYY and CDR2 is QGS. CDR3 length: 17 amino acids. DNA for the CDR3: TGTGCTCTCCTAGGGAATGCCTGTAGGTGTCACGCCGATAAACTCATCTTT. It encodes CALLGNACRCHADKLIF.

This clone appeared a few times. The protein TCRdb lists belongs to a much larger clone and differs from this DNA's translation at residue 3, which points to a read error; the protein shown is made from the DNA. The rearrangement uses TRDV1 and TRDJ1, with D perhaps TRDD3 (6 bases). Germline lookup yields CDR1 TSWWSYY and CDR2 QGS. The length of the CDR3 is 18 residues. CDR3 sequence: CAPGESRVRLGIPDKLIF. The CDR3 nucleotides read TGTGCTCCTGGGGAAAGTCGGGTACGTTTGGGGATTCCCGATAAACTCATCTTT.

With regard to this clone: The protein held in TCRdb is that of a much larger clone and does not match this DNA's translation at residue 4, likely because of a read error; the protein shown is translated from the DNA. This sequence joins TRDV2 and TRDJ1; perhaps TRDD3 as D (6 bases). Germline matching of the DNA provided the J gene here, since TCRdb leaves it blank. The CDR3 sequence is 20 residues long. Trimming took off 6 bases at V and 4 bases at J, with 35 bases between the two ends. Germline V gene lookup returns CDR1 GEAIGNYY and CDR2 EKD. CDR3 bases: TGTGCCTGTTATCCCATTAAAACCCCGGGTACTGGGAAGTTACTCGATAAACTCATCTTT. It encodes CACYPIKTPGTGKLLDKLIF.

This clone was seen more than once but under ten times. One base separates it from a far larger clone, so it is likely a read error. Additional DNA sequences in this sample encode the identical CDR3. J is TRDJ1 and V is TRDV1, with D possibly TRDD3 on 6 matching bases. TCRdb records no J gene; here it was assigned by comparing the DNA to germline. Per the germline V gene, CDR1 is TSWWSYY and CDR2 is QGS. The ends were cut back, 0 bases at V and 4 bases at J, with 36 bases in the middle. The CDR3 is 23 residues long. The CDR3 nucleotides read TGTGCTCTTGGGGAACTTAACCTTTTCGGCTTAACGGGTGGGTGGGGGTTCTTCGATAAACTCATCTTT. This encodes CALGELNLFGLTGGWGFFDKLIF.

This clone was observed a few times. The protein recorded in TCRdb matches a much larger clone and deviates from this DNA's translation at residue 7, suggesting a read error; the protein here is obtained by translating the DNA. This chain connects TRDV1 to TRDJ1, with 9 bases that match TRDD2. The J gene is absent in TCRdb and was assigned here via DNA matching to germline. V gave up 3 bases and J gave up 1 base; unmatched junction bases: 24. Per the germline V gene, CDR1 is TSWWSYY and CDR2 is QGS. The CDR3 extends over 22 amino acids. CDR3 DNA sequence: TGTGCTCTTGGGGACCCTGCCTTCCTACTGGATATCGATACGGCATTCACCGATAAACTCATCTTT. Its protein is CALGDPAFLLDIDTAFTDKLIF.

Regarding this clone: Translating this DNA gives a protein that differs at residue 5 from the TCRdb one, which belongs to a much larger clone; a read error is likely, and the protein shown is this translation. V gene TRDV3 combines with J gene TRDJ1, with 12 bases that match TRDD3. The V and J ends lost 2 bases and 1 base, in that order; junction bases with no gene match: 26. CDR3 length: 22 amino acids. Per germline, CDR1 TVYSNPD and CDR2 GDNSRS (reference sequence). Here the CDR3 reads CAFYNGGHPTLGDTMATDKLIF. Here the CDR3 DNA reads TGTGCCTTTTATAACGGGGGGCACCCTACACTGGGGGATACTATGGCCACCGATAAACTCATCTTT.

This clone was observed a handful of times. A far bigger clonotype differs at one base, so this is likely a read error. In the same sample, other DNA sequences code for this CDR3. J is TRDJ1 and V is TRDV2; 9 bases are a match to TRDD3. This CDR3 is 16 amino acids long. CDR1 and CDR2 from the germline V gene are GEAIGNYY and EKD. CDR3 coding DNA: TGTGCCTGTGACGGACTGGGGGAGCTGTACACCGATAAGCTCATCTTT. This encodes CACDGLGELYTDKLIF.

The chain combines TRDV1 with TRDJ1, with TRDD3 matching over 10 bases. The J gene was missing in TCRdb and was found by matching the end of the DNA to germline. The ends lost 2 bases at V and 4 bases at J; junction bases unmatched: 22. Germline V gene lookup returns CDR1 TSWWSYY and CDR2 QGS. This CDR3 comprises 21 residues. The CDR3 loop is CALGENPNVWGIRGSGDKLIF. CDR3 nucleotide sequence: TGTGCTCTTGGGGAAAATCCTAACGTCTGGGGGATAAGAGGATCAGGCGATAAACTCATCTTT.